The rows below give T cell receptor beta chains drawn from one sample of a study of blood T cell repertoires in COVID-19. Some clones are missing from TCRdb's copy, which holds only in-frame ones; the method was immunoSEQ multiplex PCR. This table has some 220,000 clones, 70% to 90% appearing once. Sequences were obtained from peripheral blood. The receptor source for this set is a woman aged 18-30 years who had recovered from COVID-19. Each CDR3 is given with its conserved first and last residue. The D gene is left open where the match is weak. Expanded clones are given a class, and other clones once, few, many or no size at all.

TRBJ2-2 | . | TRBV7-9 | . | TGTGCCAGCAGCTTATCCGACAGGGGAGGGACCGGGGAGCTGTTTTTT | CASSLSDRGGTGELFF
TRBJ1-2 | . | TRBV27 | . | TGTGCCAGCAGTTTAGGCTTCGACTATGGCTACACCTTC | CASSLGFDYGYTF
TRBJ1-1 | . | TRBV27 | TRBD1 | TGTGCCAGCAGTTGGGGACAGGTGTTGGGCATGAACACTGAAGCTTTCTTT | CASSWGQVLGMNTEAFF
TRBJ2-7 | few | TRBV28 | . | TGTGCCAGCACCACTACTAAGTACGAGCAGTACTTC | CASTTTKYEQYF
TRBJ2-5 | . | TRBV13 | . | TGTGCCAGCAGCCTCGGACTCATCAGGGAGACCCAGTACTTC | CASSLGLIRETQYF
TRBJ2-7 | . | TRBV27 | TRBD1 | TGTGCCAGCAGTTTCGTCTGGCAGGGGGCTGGAGAGCAGTACTTC | CASSFVWQGAGEQYF
TRBJ2-1 | . | TRBV4-1 | . | TGCGCCAGCAGCCTAAACTACAATGAGCAGTTCTTC | CASSLNYNEQFF
TRBJ1-2 | . | TRBV20-1 | . | TGCAGTGCCCCCCCTCGAGTTGGCTACACCTTC | CSAPPRVGYTF
TRBJ2-7 | . | TRBV29-1 | TRBD1 | TGCAGCGTTACGAACAGGGGCTACGAGCAGTACTTC | CSVTNRGYEQYF
TRBJ2-7 | . | TRBV7-2 | TRBD2 | TGTGCCAGCAGCCACCAACGGCCGGGACTAGCGGGAGTGGTAGAGCAGTACTTC | CASSHQRPGLAGVVEQYF
TRBJ2-7 | . | TRBV5-4 | TRBD1 | TGTGCCAGCAGTTGGACAGGGGCTAGGAACGAGCAGTACTTC | CASSWTGARNEQYF
TRBJ2-5 | . | TRBV5-1 | . | TGCGCCAGCAGCCGGACTGCCAGCCAAGAGACCCAGTACTTC | CASSRTASQETQYF
TRBJ2-1 | . | TRBV24-1 | . | TGTGCCACCAGTGACCTGACGGCCAGCCGCGGTGAGCAGTTCTTC | CATSDLTASRGEQFF
TRBJ1-1 | . | TRBV5-4 | . | TGTGCCAGCAGCTTGGCCAGGGCGAACACTGAAGCTTTCTTT | CASSLARANTEAFF
TRBJ2-7 | . | TRBV9 | TRBD2 | TGTGCCAGCAGCGTAGGGGGACTAGCGGGCTCCTACGAGCAGTACTTC | CASSVGGLAGSYEQYF
TRBJ2-7 | . | TRBV7-2 | TRBD2 | TGTGCCAGCAGCCTACTGGGGACTAGCGGGAGTTACGAGCAGTACTTC | CASSLLGTSGSYEQYF
TRBJ1-1 | . | TRBV29-1 | . | TGCAGCGTTGAACCTTTGAGCCAAGCTTTCTTT | CSVEPLSQAFF
TRBJ2-3 | . | TRBV7-3 | TRBD2 | TGTGCCAGCAGCTTACTCAGCGGGAGGGACACAGATACGCAGTATTTT | CASSLLSGRDTDTQYF
TRBJ2-1 | . | TRBV14 | . | TGTGCCAGCAGCCAAACCTTAGACAGCAATGAGCAGTTCTTC | CASSQTLDSNEQFF
TRBJ2-7 | . | TRBV18 | TRBD1 | TGTGCCAGCTCACTATTGACAGGGGGCTCGTACGAGCAGTACTTC | CASSLLTGGSYEQYF
TRBJ1-1 | few | TRBV28 | . | TGTGCCAGCAGTTTCCCGGGGAACACTGAAGCTTTCTTT | CASSFPGNTEAFF
TRBJ1-2 | . | TRBV4-1 | . | TGCGCCAGCATAAAATCGGAGGGGCTACTCTATGGCTACACCTTC | CASIKSEGLLYGYTF